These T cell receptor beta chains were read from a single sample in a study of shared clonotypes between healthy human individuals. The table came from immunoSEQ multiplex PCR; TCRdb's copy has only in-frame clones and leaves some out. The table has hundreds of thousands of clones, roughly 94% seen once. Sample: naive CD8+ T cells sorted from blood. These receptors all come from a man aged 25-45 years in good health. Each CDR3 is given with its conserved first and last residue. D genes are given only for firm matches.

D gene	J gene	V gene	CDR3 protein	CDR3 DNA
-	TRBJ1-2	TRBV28	CASSLIQGQMVAYTF	TGTGCCAGCAGTTTGATACAGGGTCAGATGGTGGCCTACACCTTC
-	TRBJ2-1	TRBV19	CASSPRSVHEQFF	TGTGCCAGTAGTCCGAGAAGCGTACATGAGCAGTTCTTC
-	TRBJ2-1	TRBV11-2	CASSLGGLAYNEQFF	TGTGCCAGCAGCTTAGGCGGCTTAGCCTACAATGAGCAGTTCTTC
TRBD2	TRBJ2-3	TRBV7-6	CASSLALLAGSRTDTQYF	TGTGCCAGCAGCTTAGCGTTGCTAGCGGGTTCTCGCACAGATACGCAGTATTTT
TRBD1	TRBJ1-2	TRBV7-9	CASSFGTVRVYGYTF	TGTGCCAGCAGCTTCGGGACAGTCAGAGTCTATGGCTACACCTTC
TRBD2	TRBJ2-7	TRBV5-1	CASSDGTSGAYEQYF	TGCGCCAGCAGCGATGGGACTAGCGGGGCCTACGAGCAGTACTTC
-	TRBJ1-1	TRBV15	CATSIRTGNTEAFF	TGTGCCACCAGCATAAGGACTGGGAACACTGAAGCTTTCTTT
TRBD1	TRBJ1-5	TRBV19	CASSIGQGASQPQHF	TGTGCCAGTAGTATCGGACAGGGGGCTAGTCAGCCCCAGCATTTT
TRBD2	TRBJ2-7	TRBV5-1	CASKEGLAGGYEQYF	TGCGCCAGCAAAGAGGGGCTAGCGGGAGGCTACGAGCAGTACTTC
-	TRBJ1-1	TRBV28	CASTAGGRNTEAFF	TGTGCCAGCACCGCGGGGGGGAGGAACACTGAAGCTTTCTTT
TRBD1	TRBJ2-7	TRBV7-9	CASSARDRGYEQYF	TGTGCCAGCAGCGCTCGGGACAGGGGCTACGAGCAGTACTTC
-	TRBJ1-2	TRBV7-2	CASSHPGGGYTF	TGTGCCAGCAGCCACCCCGGCGGAGGCTACACCTTC
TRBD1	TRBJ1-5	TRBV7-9	CASSPPGGYQPQHF	TGTGCCAGCAGCCCCCCAGGGGGCTATCAGCCCCAGCATTTT
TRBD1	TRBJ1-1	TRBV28	CASSLPGQGFSPEAFF	TGTGCCAGCAGTTTGCCGGGACAGGGGTTCTCTCCTGAAGCTTTCTTT
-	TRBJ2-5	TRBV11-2	CASSLEGGGGGETQYF	TGTGCCAGCAGCTTAGAAGGAGGGGGGGGCGGGGAGACCCAGTACTTC
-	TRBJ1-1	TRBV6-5	CASSLGANTEAFF	TGTGCCAGCAGTTTAGGGGCGAACACTGAAGCTTTCTTT
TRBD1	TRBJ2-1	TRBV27	CASSSGGASYNEQFF	TGTGCCAGCAGTTCAGGGGGCGCCTCCTACAATGAGCAGTTCTTC
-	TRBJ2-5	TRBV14	CASSRSGFQETQYF	TGTGCCAGCAGCCGCTCAGGGTTCCAAGAGACCCAGTACTTC
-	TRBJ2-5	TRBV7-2	CASSLDSGQETQYF	TGTGCCAGCAGCTTAGATTCGGGGCAAGAGACCCAGTACTTC
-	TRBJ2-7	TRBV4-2	CASSFSAAAYSYEQYF	TGTGCCAGCAGCTTTTCGGCGGCAGCTTATTCCTACGAGCAGTACTTC
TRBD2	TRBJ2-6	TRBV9	CASSHTFRGAGANVLTF	TGTGCCAGCAGCCACACCTTTCGGGGGGCTGGGGCCAACGTCCTGACTTTC
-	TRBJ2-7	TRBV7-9	CASSSAGEQYF	TGTGCCAGCAGCTCCGCCGGGGAGCAGTACTTC
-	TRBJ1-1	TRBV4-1	CASSQLGTHTEAFF	TGCGCCAGCAGCCAGCTGGGGACGCACACTGAAGCTTTCTTT
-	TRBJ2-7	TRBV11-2	CASSFGFTYEQYF	TGTGCCAGCAGCTTCGGGTTCACCTACGAGCAGTACTTC
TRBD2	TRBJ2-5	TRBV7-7	CASSLRLAGVETQYF	TGTGCTAGCAGCTTAAGACTAGCGGGAGTGGAGACCCAGTACTTC
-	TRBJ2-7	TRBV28	CASSPPPIAYPFEQYF	TGTGCCAGCAGTCCCCCCCCTATAGCGTATCCATTCGAGCAGTACTTC